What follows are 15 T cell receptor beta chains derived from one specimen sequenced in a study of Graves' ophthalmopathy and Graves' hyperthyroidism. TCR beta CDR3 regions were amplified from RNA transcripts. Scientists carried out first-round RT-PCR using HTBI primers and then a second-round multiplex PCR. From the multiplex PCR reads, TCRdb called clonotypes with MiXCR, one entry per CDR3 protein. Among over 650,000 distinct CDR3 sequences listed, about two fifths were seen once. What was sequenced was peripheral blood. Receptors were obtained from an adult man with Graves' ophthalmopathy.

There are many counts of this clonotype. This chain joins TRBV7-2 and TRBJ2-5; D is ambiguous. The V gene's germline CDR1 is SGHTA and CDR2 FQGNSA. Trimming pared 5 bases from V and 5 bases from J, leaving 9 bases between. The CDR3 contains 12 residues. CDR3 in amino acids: CASSQYRETQYF. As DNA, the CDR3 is TGTGCCAGCAGCCAGTACCGTGAGACCCAGTACTTC. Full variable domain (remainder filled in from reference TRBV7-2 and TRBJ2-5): GAGVSQSPSNKVTEKGKDVELRCDPISGHTALYWYRQSLGQGLEFLIYFQGNSAPDKSGLPSDRFSAERTGGSVSTLTIQRTQQEDSAVYLCASSQYRETQYFGPGTRLLVL.

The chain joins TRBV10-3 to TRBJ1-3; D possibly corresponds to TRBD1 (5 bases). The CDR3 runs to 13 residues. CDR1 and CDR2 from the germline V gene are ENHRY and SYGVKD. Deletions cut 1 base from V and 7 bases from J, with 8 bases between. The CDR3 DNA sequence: TGTGCCATCAGTGAGTTCCGGGACAACACCATATATTTT. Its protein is CAISEFRDNTIYF.

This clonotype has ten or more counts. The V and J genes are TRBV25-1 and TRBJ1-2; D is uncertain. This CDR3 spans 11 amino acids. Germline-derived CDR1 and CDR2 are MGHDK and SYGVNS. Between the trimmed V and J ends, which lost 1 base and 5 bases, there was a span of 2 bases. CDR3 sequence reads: CASSEWYGYTF. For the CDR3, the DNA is TGTGCCAGCAGTGAATGGTATGGCTACACCTTC.

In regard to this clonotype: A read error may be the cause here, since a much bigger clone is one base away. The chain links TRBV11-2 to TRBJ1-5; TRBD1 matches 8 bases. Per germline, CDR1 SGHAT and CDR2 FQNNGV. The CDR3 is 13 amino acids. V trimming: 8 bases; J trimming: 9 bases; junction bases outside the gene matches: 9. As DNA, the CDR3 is TGTGCCAGCGGCTCAGGGGGCTTGCCGCCCCAGCATTTT. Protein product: CASGSGGLPPQHF.

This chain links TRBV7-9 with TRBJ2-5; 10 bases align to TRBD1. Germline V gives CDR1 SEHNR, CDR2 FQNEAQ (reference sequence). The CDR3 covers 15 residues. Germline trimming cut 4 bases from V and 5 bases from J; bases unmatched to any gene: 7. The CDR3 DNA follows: TGTGCCAGCAGCTCCGGGGACAGGGGATGGGAGACCCAGTACTTC. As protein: CASSSGDRGWETQYF.

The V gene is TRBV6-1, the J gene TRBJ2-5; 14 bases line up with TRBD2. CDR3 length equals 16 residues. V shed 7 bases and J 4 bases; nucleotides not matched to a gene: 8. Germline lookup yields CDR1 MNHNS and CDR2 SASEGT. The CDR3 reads CASKLTSGGAAETQYF. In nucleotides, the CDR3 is TGTGCCAGCAAACTGACTAGCGGGGGGGCCGCAGAGACCCAGTACTTC.

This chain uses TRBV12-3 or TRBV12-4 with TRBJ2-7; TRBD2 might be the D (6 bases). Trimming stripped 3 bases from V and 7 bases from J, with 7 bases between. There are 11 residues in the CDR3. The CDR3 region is CASSFGTEQYF. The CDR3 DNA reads TGTGCCAGCAGTTTTGGGACTGAGCAGTACTTC.

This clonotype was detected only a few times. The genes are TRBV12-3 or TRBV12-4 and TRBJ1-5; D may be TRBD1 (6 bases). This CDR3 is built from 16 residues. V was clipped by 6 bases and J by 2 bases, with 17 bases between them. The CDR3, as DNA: TGTGCCAGCAGCCTAGAGGCAGGGGCTCGCAATCAGCCCCAGCATTTT. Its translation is CASSLEAGARNQPQHF.

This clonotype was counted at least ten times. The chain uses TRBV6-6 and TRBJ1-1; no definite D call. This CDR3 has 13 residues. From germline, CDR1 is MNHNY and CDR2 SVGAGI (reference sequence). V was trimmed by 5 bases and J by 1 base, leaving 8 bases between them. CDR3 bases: TGTGCCAGCAGTCAGGTCCAGAACACTGAAGCTTTCTTT. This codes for CASSQVQNTEAFF.

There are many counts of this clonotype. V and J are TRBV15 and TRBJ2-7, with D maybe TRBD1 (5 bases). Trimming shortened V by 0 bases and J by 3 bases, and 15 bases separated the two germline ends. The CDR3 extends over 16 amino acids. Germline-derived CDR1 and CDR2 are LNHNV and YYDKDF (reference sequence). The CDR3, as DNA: TGTGCCACCAGCAGAGATTTGGCAGGGTCCTTCTACGAGCAGTACTTC. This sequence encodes CATSRDLAGSFYEQYF.

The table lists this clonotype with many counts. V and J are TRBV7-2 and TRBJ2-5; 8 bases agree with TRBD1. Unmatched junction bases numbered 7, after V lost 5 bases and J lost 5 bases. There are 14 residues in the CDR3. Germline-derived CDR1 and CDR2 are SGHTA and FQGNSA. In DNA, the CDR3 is TGTGCCAGCAGCCAGGACAGGGTAGCGGAGACCCAGTACTTC. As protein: CASSQDRVAETQYF.

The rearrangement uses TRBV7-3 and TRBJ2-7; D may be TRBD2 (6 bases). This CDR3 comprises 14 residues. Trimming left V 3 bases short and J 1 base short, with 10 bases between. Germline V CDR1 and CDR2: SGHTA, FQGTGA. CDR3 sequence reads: CASSLSAGSYEQYF. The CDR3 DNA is TGTGCCAGCAGCTTGAGTGCGGGGTCCTACGAGCAGTACTTC.

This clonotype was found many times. The CDR3 sequence: CASSDRNPSAGYTF. CDR3 sequence (DNA): TGTGCCAGCAGTGACCGCAACCCCTCCGCTGGCTACACCTTC. V usage is TRBV25-1 and J usage is TRBJ1-2; D is ambiguous. The germline V and J ends were trimmed by 3 bases and 7 bases, with 15 bases remaining between them. Germline V lookup: CDR1 MGHDK, CDR2 SYGVNS. The CDR3 has 14 amino acids.

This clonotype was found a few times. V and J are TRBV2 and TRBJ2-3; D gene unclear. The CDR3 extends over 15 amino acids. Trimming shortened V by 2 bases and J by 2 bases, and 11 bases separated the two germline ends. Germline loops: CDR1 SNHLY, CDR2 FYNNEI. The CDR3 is CASSELGSFTDTQYF. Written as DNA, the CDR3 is TGTGCCAGCAGTGAACTCGGTTCCTTCACAGATACGCAGTATTTT. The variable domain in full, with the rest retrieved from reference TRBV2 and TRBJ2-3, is EPEVTQTPSHQVTQMGQEVILRCVPISNHLYFYWYRQILGQKVEFLVSFYNNEISEKSEIFDDQFSVERPDGSNFTLKIRSTKLEDSAMYFCASSELGSFTDTQYFGPGTRLTVL.

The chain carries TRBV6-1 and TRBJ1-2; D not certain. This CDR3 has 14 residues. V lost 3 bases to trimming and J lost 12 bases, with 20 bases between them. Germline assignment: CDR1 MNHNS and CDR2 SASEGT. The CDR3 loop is CASSERTALSGNTF. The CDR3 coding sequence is TGTGCCAGCAGTGAGAGGACGGCTCTATCGGGCAACACCTTC.